This T cell receptor beta chain originates from a study of response to subunit inactivated influenza vaccine. Whole-study results and caveats: The authors suggested that every seasonal influenza vaccination recruits few new T cells.

TCRdb recomputed calls from the RT-PCR reads with MiXCR, one row per CDR3 protein. The sample carries around 710,000 distinct CDR3 sequences, about 15% recorded once. A few counts support this clonotype. Its antigen is not identified. This CDR3 is built from 13 residues. V shed 2 bases and J 9 bases; nucleotides not matched to a gene: 7. Per the germline V gene, CDR1 is SGHDN and CDR2 is FVKESK. The receptor was derived from a man aged 45 to 65 who received an inactivated influenza vaccine. The sample was PBMCs from blood, taken around 14 days before vaccination. The chain joins TRBV14 to TRBJ2-7; 7 bases map to TRBD1. The CDR3 is CASSQTTGQVQYF. The CDR3 region has the DNA TGTGCCAGCAGCCAAACGACTGGACAGGTGCAGTACTTC.